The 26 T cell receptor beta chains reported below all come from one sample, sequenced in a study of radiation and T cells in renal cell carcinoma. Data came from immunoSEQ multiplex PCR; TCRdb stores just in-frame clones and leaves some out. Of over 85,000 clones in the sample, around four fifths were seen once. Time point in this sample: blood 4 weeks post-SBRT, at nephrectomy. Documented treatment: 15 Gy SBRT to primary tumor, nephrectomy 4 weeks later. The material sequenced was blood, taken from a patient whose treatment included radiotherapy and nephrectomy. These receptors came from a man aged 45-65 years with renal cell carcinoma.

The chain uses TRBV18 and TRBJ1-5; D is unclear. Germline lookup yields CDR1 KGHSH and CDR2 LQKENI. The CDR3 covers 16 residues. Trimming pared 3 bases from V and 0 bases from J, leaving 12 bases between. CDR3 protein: CASSPDWSYSNQPQHF. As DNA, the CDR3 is TGTGCCAGCTCACCCGATTGGTCTTATAGCAATCAGCCCCAGCATTTT.

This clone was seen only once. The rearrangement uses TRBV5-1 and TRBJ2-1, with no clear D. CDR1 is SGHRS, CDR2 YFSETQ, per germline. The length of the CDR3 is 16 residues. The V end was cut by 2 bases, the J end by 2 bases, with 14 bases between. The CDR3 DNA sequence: TGCGCCAGCAGCTTTATGAGAAGCATTCCCTACAATGAGCAGTTCTTC. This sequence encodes CASSFMRSIPYNEQFF.

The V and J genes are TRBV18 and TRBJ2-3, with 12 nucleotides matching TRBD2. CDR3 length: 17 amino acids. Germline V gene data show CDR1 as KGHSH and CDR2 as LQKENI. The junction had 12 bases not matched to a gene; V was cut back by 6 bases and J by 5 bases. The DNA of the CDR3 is TGTGCCAGCTCGCTAACGCCGACTAGCGGGGGACGAGATACGCAGTATTTT. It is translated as CASSLTPTSGGRDTQYF.

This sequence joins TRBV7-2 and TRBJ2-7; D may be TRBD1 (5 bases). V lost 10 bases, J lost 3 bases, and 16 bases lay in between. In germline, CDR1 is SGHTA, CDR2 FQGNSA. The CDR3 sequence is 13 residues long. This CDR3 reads CATGIFSRYEQYF. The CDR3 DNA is TGTGCCACAGGGATATTTAGTCGCTACGAGCAGTACTTC.

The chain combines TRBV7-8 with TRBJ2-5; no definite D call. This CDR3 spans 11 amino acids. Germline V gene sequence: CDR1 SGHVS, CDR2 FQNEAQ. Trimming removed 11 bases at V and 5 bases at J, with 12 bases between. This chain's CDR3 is CASIGSETQYF. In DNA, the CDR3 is TGTGCCTCAATTGGGTCGGAGACCCAGTACTTC. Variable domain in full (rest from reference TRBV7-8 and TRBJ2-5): GAGVSQSPRYKVAKRGQDVALRCDPISGHVSLFWYQQALGQGPEFLTYFQNEAQLDKSGLPSDRFFAERPEGSVSTLKIQRTQQEDSAVYLCASIGSETQYFGPGTRLLVL.

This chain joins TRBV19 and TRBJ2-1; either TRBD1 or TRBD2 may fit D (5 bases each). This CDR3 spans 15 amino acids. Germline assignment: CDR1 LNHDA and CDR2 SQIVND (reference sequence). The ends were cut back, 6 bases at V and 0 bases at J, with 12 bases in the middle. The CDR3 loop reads CASRREGSSYNEQFF. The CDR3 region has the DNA TGTGCCAGTAGACGTGAGGGGAGCTCCTACAATGAGCAGTTCTTC.

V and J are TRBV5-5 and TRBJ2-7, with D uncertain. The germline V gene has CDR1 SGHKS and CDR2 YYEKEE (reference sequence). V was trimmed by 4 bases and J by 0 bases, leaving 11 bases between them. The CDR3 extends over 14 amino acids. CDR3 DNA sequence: TGTGCCAGCAGCCTGACACGTAGCTCCTACGAGCAGTACTTC. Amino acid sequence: CASSLTRSSYEQYF.

The CDR3 DNA is TGTGCCAGCTCCGCTCCGGACACGGGATTGAGGGGCTACACCTTC. Its translation is CASSAPDTGLRGYTF. The rearrangement joins TRBV18 to TRBJ1-2; D is possibly TRBD1 (5 bases). Trimming shortened V by 6 bases and J by 8 bases, and 22 bases separated the two germline ends. Germline V lookup: CDR1 KGHSH, CDR2 LQKENI. The CDR3 covers 15 residues.

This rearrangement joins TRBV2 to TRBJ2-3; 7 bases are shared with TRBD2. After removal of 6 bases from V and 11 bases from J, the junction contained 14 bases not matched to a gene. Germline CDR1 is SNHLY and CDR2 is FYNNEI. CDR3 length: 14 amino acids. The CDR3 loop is CASSGPGGELGQYF. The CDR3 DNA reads TGTGCCAGCAGCGGACCGGGAGGCGAGCTGGGGCAGTATTTT.

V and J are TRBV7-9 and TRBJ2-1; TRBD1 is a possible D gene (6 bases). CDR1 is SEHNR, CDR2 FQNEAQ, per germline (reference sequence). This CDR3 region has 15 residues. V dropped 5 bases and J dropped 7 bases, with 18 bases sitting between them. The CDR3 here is CASSPLNRELNEQFF. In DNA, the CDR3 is TGTGCCAGCAGCCCCCTCAACAGGGAATTGAATGAGCAGTTCTTC. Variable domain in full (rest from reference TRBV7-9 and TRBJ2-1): DTGVSQNPRHKITKRGQNVTFRCDPISEHNRLYWYRQTLGQGPEFLTYFQNEAQLEKSRLLSDRFSAERPKGSFSTLEIQRTEQGDSAMYLCASSPLNRELNEQFFGPGTRLTVL.

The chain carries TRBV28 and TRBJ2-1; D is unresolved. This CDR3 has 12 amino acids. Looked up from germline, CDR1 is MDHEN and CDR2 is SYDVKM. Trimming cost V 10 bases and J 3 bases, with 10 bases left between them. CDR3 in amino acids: CATMKGYNEQFF. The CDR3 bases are TGTGCCACCATGAAGGGCTACAATGAGCAGTTCTTC.

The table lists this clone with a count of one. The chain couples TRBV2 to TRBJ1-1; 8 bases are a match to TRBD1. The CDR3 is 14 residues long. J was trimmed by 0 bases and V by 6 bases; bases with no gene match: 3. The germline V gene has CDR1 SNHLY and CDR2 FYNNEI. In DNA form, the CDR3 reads TGTGCCAGCAGGGACAGGGAGATGAACACTGAAGCTTTCTTT. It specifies CASRDREMNTEAFF.

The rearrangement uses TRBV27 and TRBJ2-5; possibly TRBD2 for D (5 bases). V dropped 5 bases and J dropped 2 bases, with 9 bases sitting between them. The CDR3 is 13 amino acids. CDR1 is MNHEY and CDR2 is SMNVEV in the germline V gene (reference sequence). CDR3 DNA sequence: TGTGCCAGCAGTGACTATTCTCAAGAGACCCAGTACTTC. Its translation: CASSDYSQETQYF.

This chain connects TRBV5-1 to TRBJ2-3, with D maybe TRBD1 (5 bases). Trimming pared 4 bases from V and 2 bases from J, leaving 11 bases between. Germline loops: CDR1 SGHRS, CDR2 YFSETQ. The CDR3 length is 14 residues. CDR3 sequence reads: CASSLRQLTDTQYF. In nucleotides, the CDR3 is TGCGCCAGCAGCCTACGACAGCTCACAGATACGCAGTATTTT.

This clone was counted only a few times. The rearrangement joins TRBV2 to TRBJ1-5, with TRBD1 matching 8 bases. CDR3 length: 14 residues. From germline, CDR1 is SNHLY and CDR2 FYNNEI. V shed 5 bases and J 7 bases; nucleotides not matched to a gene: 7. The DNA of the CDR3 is TGTGCCAGCAGTCGGAGACAGGGGTTGCAGCCCCAGCATTTT. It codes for CASSRRQGLQPQHF. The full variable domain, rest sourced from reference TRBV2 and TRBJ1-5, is EPEVTQTPSHQVTQMGQEVILRCVPISNHLYFYWYRQILGQKVEFLVSFYNNEISEKSEIFDDQFSVERPDGSNFTLKIRSTKLEDSAMYFCASSRRQGLQPQHFGDGTRLSIL.

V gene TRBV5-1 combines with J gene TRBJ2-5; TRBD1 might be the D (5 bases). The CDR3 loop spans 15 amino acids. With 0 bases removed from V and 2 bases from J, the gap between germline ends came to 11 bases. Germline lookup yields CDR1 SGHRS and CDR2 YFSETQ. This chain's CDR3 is CASSLGQNSQETQYF. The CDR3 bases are TGCGCCAGCAGCTTGGGACAGAATAGTCAAGAGACCCAGTACTTC.

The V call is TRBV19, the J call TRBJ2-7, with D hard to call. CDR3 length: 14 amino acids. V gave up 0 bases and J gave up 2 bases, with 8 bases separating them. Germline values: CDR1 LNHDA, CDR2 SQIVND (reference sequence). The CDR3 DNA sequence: TGTGCCAGTAGTATAGATGCGCTGGCCTACGAGCAGTACTTC. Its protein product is CASSIDALAYEQYF.

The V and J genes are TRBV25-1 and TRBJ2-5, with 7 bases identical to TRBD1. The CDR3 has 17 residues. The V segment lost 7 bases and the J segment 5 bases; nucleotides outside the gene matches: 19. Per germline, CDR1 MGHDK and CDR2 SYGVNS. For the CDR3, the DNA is TGTGCCAGCAACCCGGGCTCTGGGGCAGGGGGTTGGGAGACCCAGTACTTC. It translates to CASNPGSGAGGWETQYF. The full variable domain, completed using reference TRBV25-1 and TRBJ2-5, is EADIYQTPRYLVIGTGKKITLECSQTMGHDKMYWYQQDPGMELHLIHYSYGVNSTEKGDLSSESTVSRIRTEHFPLTLESARPSHTSQYLCASNPGSGAGGWETQYFGPGTRLLVL.

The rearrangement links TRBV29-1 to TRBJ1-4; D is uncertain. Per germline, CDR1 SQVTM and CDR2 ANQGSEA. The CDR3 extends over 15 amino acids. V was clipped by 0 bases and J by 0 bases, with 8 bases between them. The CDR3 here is CSVEDTGATNEKLFF. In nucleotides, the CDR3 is TGCAGCGTTGAAGATACTGGGGCAACTAATGAAAAACTGTTTTTT.

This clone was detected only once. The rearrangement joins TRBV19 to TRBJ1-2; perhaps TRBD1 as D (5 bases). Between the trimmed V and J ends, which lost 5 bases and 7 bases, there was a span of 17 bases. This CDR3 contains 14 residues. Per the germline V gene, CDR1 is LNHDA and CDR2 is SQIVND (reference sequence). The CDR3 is CASSSNRGLFGYTF. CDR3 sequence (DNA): TGTGCCAGTAGTTCCAACCGGGGACTGTTTGGCTACACCTTC.

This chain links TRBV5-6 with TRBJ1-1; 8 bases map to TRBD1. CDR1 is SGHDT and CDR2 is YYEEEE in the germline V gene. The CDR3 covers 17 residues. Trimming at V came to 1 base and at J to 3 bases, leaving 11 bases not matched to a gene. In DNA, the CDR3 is TGTGCCAGCAGCTTGCTGCGGACAGGGAACTTTCACACTGAAGCTTTCTTT. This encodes CASSLLRTGNFHTEAFF.

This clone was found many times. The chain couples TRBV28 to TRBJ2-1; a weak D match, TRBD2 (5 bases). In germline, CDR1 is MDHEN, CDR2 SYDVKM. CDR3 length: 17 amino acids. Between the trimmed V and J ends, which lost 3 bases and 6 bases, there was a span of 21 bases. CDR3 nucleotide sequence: TGTGCCAGCAGTTTTCATTATCGGGGTTTGGTGGGCAATGAGCAGTTCTTC. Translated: CASSFHYRGLVGNEQFF.

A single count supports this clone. CDR3 nucleotide sequence: TGTGCCAGCAGCCCTTGGGGGGGCAGGCAGCCCCAGCATTTT. Its protein product is CASSPWGGRQPQHF. This chain links TRBV5-8 with TRBJ1-5; a weak D match, TRBD1 (6 bases). The CDR3 covers 14 residues. Trimming pared 4 bases from V and 7 bases from J, leaving 15 bases between. CDR1 and CDR2 (germline): SGHTS, YDEGEE.

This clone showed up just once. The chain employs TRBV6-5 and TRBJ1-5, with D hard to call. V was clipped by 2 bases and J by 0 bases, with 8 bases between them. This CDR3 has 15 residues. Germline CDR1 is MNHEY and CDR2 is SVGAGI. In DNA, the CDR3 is TGTGCCAGCAGTTACAGTGGCAATAGCAATCAGCCCCAGCATTTT. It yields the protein CASSYSGNSNQPQHF.

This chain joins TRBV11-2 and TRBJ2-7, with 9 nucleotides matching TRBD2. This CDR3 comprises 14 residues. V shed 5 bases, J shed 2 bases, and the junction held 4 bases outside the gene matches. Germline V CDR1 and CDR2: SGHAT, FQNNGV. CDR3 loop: CASSLSGGPYEQYF. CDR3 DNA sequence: TGTGCCAGCAGCCTGAGCGGGGGGCCCTACGAGCAGTACTTC.

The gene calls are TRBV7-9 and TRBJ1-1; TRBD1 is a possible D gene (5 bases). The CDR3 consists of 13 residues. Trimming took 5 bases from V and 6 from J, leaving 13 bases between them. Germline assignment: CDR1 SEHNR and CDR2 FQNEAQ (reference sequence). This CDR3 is CASSPRGGAEAFF. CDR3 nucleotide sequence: TGTGCCAGCAGCCCCCGCGGGGGAGCTGAAGCTTTCTTT. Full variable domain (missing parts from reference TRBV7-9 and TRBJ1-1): DTGVSQNPRHKITKRGQNVTFRCDPISEHNRLYWYRQTLGQGPEFLTYFQNEAQLEKSRLLSDRFSAERPKGSFSTLEIQRTEQGDSAMYLCASSPRGGAEAFFGQGTRLTVV.